Shown below are 30 T cell receptor beta chains from a single sample sequenced in a study of blood T cell repertoires in COVID-19. Assay: immunoSEQ multiplex PCR; the TCRdb copy retains only in-frame clones and omits some. The table has hundreds of thousands of clones, roughly 90% seen once. Sequences were obtained from peripheral blood. These receptors were obtained from a woman between 25 and 40 years old with COVID-19, enrolled during active disease.

The V call is TRBV28, the J call TRBJ1-1; D is uncertain. The V end was cut by 6 bases, the J end by 4 bases, with 12 bases between. This CDR3 is built from 13 residues. Germline V gene data show CDR1 as MDHEN and CDR2 as SYDVKM. CDR3 in DNA: TGTGCCAGCAGACCAATCAGTGCCACTGAAGCTTTCTTT. It is translated as CASRPISATEAFF.

The chain has TRBV19 and TRBJ1-1; 7 bases match TRBD1. After removal of 3 bases from V and 1 base from J, the junction contained 2 bases not matched to a gene. Germline lookup yields CDR1 LNHDA and CDR2 SQIVND (reference sequence). The CDR3 totals 14 residues. This CDR3 reads CASSINRGNTEAFF. DNA of the CDR3: TGTGCCAGTAGTATTAACAGGGGGAACACTGAAGCTTTCTTT.

The gene calls are TRBV20-1 and TRBJ1-1; D is unclear. V lost 6 bases, J lost 11 bases, and 16 bases lay in between. The CDR3 is 11 amino acids. In germline, CDR1 is DFQATT, CDR2 SNEGSKA (reference sequence). The CDR3 is CSATLGPRAFF. In DNA, the CDR3 is TGCAGTGCGACGCTAGGTCCTAGGGCTTTCTTT.

The chain is built from TRBV4-3 and TRBJ2-5, with 9 nucleotides matching TRBD2. The CDR3 has 15 amino acids. The trim removed 1 base at V and 4 bases at J, leaving 4 bases unmatched. The germline gives CDR1 LGHNA, CDR2 YSLEER. Written as DNA, the CDR3 is TGCGCCAGCAGCCAAGGCGGGGGGGCAGGAGAGACCCAGTACTTC. Translation gives CASSQGGGAGETQYF.

The chain links TRBV14 to TRBJ1-2; weak D call: TRBD1 (5 bases). Germline lookup yields CDR1 SGHDN and CDR2 FVKESK. Trimming removed 2 bases from V and 5 bases from J, with 9 bases in between. The CDR3 is made up of 13 amino acids. This chain's CDR3 is CASSQRGGYGYTF. CDR3 bases: TGTGCCAGCAGCCAACGGGGGGGGTATGGCTACACCTTC.

The chain carries TRBV7-2 and TRBJ2-4; possible D gene TRBD1, 5 bases. This CDR3 is 14 amino acids long. Germline CDR1 SGHTA, CDR2 FQGNSA. Trimming took 1 base from V and 4 from J, leaving 8 bases between them. Here the CDR3 DNA reads TGTGCCAGCAGCTTAGGGGCAGGGAAAAACATTCAGTACTTC. Translation: CASSLGAGKNIQYF.

V is TRBV19 and J is TRBJ1-6; 7 bases match TRBD1. Germline lookup yields CDR1 LNHDA and CDR2 SQIVND (reference sequence). Trimming at V came to 10 bases and at J to 2 bases, leaving 5 bases not matched to a gene. CDR3 length: 14 amino acids. The CDR3 reads CATWGTAYNSPLHF. The CDR3 bases are TGTGCCACTTGGGGGACAGCCTATAATTCACCCCTCCACTTT. Drawing the rest from reference TRBV19 and TRBJ1-6, the complete variable domain is DGGITQSPKYLFRKEGQNVTLSCEQNLNHDAMYWYRQDPGQGLRLIYYSQIVNDFQKGDIAEGYSVSREKKESFPLTVTSAQKNPTAFYLCATWGTAYNSPLHFGNGTRLTVT.

The chain has TRBV18 and TRBJ1-4; D is ambiguous. The CDR3 sequence is 14 residues long. CDR1 is KGHSH and CDR2 is LQKENI in the germline V gene. V lost 8 bases and J 4 bases, leaving 14 bases between the germline ends. DNA for the CDR3: TGTGCCAGCACCCAAGGGAGCCGTAATGAAAAACTGTTTTTT. It specifies CASTQGSRNEKLFF.

The chain combines TRBV5-4 with TRBJ1-6, with unresolved D. CDR3 length: 14 amino acids. The V gene lost 0 bases and the J gene lost 7 bases, with 8 bases spanning the gap. Looked up from germline, CDR1 is SGHNT and CDR2 is YYREEE (reference sequence). CDR3 loop: CASSLGGQNSPLHF. The CDR3, as DNA: TGTGCCAGCAGCTTGGGAGGGCAGAATTCACCCCTCCACTTT.

The chain uses TRBV6-5 and TRBJ1-1; maybe TRBD1 (6 bases). CDR3 size: 14 residues. CDR1 and CDR2 (germline): MNHEY, SVGAGI. CDR3 protein: CPGGQGRGNTEAFF. The CDR3 DNA reads as TGTCCGGGAGGCCAGGGGAGGGGGAACACTGAAGCTTTCTTT.

This clone was recorded only once. The V and J genes are TRBV6-6 and TRBJ2-2, with a possible D match to TRBD1 (5 bases). Trimming cost V 6 bases and J 3 bases, with 14 bases left between them. Germline CDR1 MNHNY, CDR2 SVGAGI (reference sequence). This CDR3 spans 15 amino acids. CDR3 amino acids: CASSLVRGDTGELFF. As DNA, the CDR3 is TGTGCCAGCAGCCTTGTAAGGGGTGACACCGGGGAGCTGTTTTTT.

The chain combines TRBV28 with TRBJ1-1; D is unresolved. CDR3 length equals 14 residues. The V and J ends lost 5 bases and 0 bases respectively, with 10 bases between them. Per the germline V gene, CDR1 is MDHEN and CDR2 is SYDVKM. The CDR3 is CASSLSFMNTEAFF. The CDR3 nucleotides are TGTGCCAGCAGTCTAAGTTTTATGAACACTGAAGCTTTCTTT.

V is TRBV4-2 and J is TRBJ2-7; 7 bases align to TRBD1. The germline V gene encodes CDR1 LGHNA and CDR2 YNFKEQ. The ends lost 2 bases at V and 3 bases at J; junction bases unmatched: 7. The CDR3 extends over 15 amino acids. DNA of the CDR3: TGTGCCAGCAGCCAAAATCGGGACAGCATCTACGAGCAGTACTTC. Protein product: CASSQNRDSIYEQYF.

The chain carries TRBV7-8 and TRBJ1-5; 9 bases line up with TRBD1. The V segment lost 5 bases and the J segment 0 bases; nucleotides outside the gene matches: 8. The CDR3 length is 17 residues. Germline-derived CDR1 and CDR2 are SGHVS and FQNEAQ. CDR3 sequence: CASSRTDRGLSNQPQHF. The DNA for the CDR3 is TGTGCCAGCAGCCGTACGGACAGGGGCCTTAGCAATCAGCCCCAGCATTTT.

The chain carries TRBV19 and TRBJ1-4; unclear D gene. V lost 4 bases and J lost 0, with 9 bases in between. This CDR3 spans 15 amino acids. Germline loops: CDR1 LNHDA, CDR2 SQIVND (reference sequence). CDR3 in DNA: TGTGCCAGTAGTAGGGCAGACGCAACTAATGAAAAACTGTTTTTT. Amino acid sequence: CASSRADATNEKLFF. Full variable domain (remainder filled in from reference TRBV19 and TRBJ1-4): DGGITQSPKYLFRKEGQNVTLSCEQNLNHDAMYWYRQDPGQGLRLIYYSQIVNDFQKGDIAEGYSVSREKKESFPLTVTSAQKNPTAFYLCASSRADATNEKLFFGSGTQLSVL.

This clone was observed a single time. This chain joins TRBV24-1 and TRBJ1-5; possible D gene TRBD1, 5 bases. Trimming stripped 12 bases from V and 2 bases from J, with 10 bases between. This CDR3 has 12 amino acids. Germline CDR1 reads KGHDR; CDR2 reads SFDVKD. The CDR3 loop is CASSGGNQPQHF. In DNA, the CDR3 is TGTGCCTCATCGGGGGGCAATCAGCCCCAGCATTTT.

The J gene is TRBJ2-5, the V gene TRBV2; a weak D match, TRBD1 (5 bases). V dropped 8 bases and J dropped 4 bases, with 14 bases sitting between them. CDR1 and CDR2 (germline): SNHLY, FYNNEI. This CDR3 is built from 13 residues. The CDR3 bases are TGTGCCAGCGGCCCTGTGGGGCGAGAGACCCAGTACTTC. Translating gives CASGPVGRETQYF.

This clone was found a few times. J is TRBJ1-6 and V is TRBV5-6; D perhaps matches TRBD1 (5 bases). Trimming removed 2 bases at V and 9 bases at J, with 12 bases between. CDR3 size: 14 residues. Germline V gene sequence: CDR1 SGHDT, CDR2 YYEEEE. CDR3 protein: CASSFFQGSSPLHF. CDR3 nucleotides: TGTGCCAGCAGCTTCTTCCAGGGCAGTTCACCCCTCCACTTT.

J is TRBJ2-2 and V is TRBV30, with D perhaps matching TRBD1 (8 bases). Looked up from germline, CDR1 is GTSNPN and CDR2 is SVGIG (reference sequence). CDR3 length equals 14 residues. Trimming shortened V by 8 bases and J by 7 bases, and 20 bases separated the two germline ends. CDR3 sequence (DNA): TGTGCCAGACGACAGGGGAAGCGGGGCGGGGAGCTGTTTTTT. Protein: CARRQGKRGGELFF.

About this clone: It is unclear where the CDR3 begins or ends on the DNA, so no DNA is shown, and the CDR3 is as TCRdb lists it. The chain employs TRBV21-1 and TRBJ1-5. TRBV21-1 is shown as a pseudogene. The CDR3 is 17 residues long, counting both termini. CDR3 residues: CASSKVRAREGYQPQHF.

The chain uses TRBV18 and TRBJ1-1; D gene uncertain. The germline gives CDR1 KGHSH, CDR2 LQKENI. V was clipped by 2 bases and J by 8 bases, with 6 bases between them. This CDR3 is built from 11 residues. CDR3 DNA sequence: TGTGCCAGCTCACCAGCACAGGAAGCTTTCTTT. Protein: CASSPAQEAFF.

The chain is built from TRBV3-1 (or the pseudogene TRBV3-2) and TRBJ1-1; possibly TRBD1 for D (5 bases). The length of the CDR3 is 12 residues. Trimming took 6 bases from V and 4 from J, leaving 9 bases between them. Germline values: CDR1 LGHDT, CDR2 YNNKEL (reference sequence). The CDR3 here is CASRSGLTEAFF. The CDR3 bases are TGTGCCAGCAGGTCAGGGCTCACTGAAGCTTTCTTT.

This clone occurred once. This chain joins TRBV4-2 and TRBJ2-1; TRBD2 agrees at 8 bases. CDR1 and CDR2 from the germline V gene are LGHNA and YNFKEQ. Unmatched junction bases numbered 9, after V lost 0 bases and J lost 8 bases. CDR3 size: 16 residues. The CDR3 region has the DNA TGTGCCAGCAGCCAAGATTTGAGCGGGGGCATCCATGAGCAGTTCTTC. Translation gives CASSQDLSGGIHEQFF.

This clone was recorded once. The genes are TRBV11-3 and TRBJ2-7; TRBD2 might be the D (6 bases). Per germline, CDR1 SGHNT and CDR2 YENEEA. The CDR3 consists of 15 residues. Trimming shortened V by 5 bases and J by 6 bases, and 20 bases separated the two germline ends. CDR3 region: CASSRGRSPGSEQYF. The CDR3, as DNA: TGTGCCAGCAGCCGGGGGAGGTCTCCGGGTTCCGAGCAGTACTTC. Variable domain in full (rest from reference TRBV11-3 and TRBJ2-7): EAGVVQSPRYKIIEKKQPVAFWCNPISGHNTLYWYLQNLGQGPELLIRYENEEAVDDSQLPKDRFSAERLKGVDSTLKIQPAELGDSAVYLCASSRGRSPGSEQYFGPGTRLTVT.

This chain joins TRBV19 and TRBJ1-1; 7 nucleotides align to TRBD1. J gave up 0 bases and V 6 bases, and 1 base lay outside the gene matches. The CDR3 consists of 13 residues. Germline assignment: CDR1 LNHDA and CDR2 SQIVND (reference sequence). CDR3 in amino acids: CASSDRVNTEAFF. The CDR3 DNA reads TGTGCCAGTAGCGACAGGGTGAACACTGAAGCTTTCTTT.

This rearrangement joins TRBV7-9 to TRBJ1-2; 8 bases are a match to TRBD1. The V gene end was trimmed by 5 bases and the J gene end by 3 bases; junction bases not matched to a gene: 2. The germline gives CDR1 SEHNR, CDR2 FQNEAQ (reference sequence). CDR3 size: 13 residues. For the CDR3, the DNA is TGTGCCAGCAGCCCGGACAGGGACTATGGCTACACCTTC. Amino acids: CASSPDRDYGYTF.

This chain joins TRBV13 and TRBJ2-2; 12 positions match TRBD2. The CDR3 loop spans 15 amino acids. V lost 5 bases, J lost 7 bases, and 5 bases stayed unmatched. Looked up from germline, CDR1 is PRHDT and CDR2 is FYEKMQ (reference sequence). CDR3 residues: CASSKGLAGDGELFF. Here the CDR3 DNA reads TGTGCCAGCAGCAAGGGACTAGCGGGTGACGGGGAGCTGTTTTTT.

The rearrangement links TRBV3-1 (or the pseudogene TRBV3-2) to TRBJ2-1; perhaps TRBD1 as D (6 bases). This CDR3 comprises 15 residues. Trimming stripped 2 bases from V and 5 bases from J, with 13 bases between. From germline, CDR1 is LGHDT and CDR2 YNNKEL (reference sequence). CDR3 nucleotides: TGTGCCAGCAGCCAACCGGGGACACCTAACAATGAGCAGTTCTTC. Its protein is CASSQPGTPNNEQFF.

This rearrangement joins TRBV5-1 to TRBJ2-3, with D possibly being TRBD2 (5 bases). Trimming cost V 1 base and J 1 base, with 10 bases left between them. The CDR3 has 15 amino acids. Germline V gene data show CDR1 as SGHRS and CDR2 as YFSETQ. CDR3 in amino acids: CASSLSRGGTDTQYF. The CDR3 coding sequence is TGCGCCAGCAGCTTGTCCCGGGGTGGCACAGATACGCAGTATTTT.

This chain connects TRBV4-2 to TRBJ2-3; 10 bases align to TRBD2. The CDR3 totals 18 residues. V shed 0 bases, J shed 2 bases, and the junction held 8 bases outside the gene matches. Germline assignment: CDR1 LGHNA and CDR2 YNFKEQ. The CDR3 reads CASSQDRVAGGSTDTQYF. CDR3 nucleotide sequence: TGTGCCAGCAGCCAAGATCGGGTAGCGGGGGGATCCACAGATACGCAGTATTTT.